This entry lists 18 T cell receptor beta chains sequenced from one sample in a study of graft-versus-host responses after intestinal transplantation. Profiled with immunoSEQ multiplex PCR; TCRdb holds only in-frame clones, not every one. Among around 14,000 clones, around a third were seen once, and the ten largest hold roughly 5%. Sequencing used alloreactive CD4+ T cells from a mixed lymphocyte reaction culture, obtained before intestinal transplant. Subset reported: CFSE-low proliferating T cells sorted from roughly six-day pre-transplant mixed lymphocyte reaction (GvH or HvG direction). All receptors derive from a human patient who received an intestinal transplant.

This clone is medium-sized within its sample. The rearrangement uses TRBV7-9 and TRBJ2-7, with D uncertain. The CDR3 is 15 residues long. Germline-derived CDR1 and CDR2 are SEHNR and FQNEAQ (reference sequence). The V end was cut by 3 bases, the J end by 0 bases, with 12 bases between. The CDR3 reads CASSFGTGYSYEQYF. DNA of the CDR3: TGTGCCAGCAGCTTTGGTACCGGGTACTCCTACGAGCAGTACTTC.

This clone was seen more than once but under ten times. The gene calls are TRBV12-5 and TRBJ1-4; D remains unclear. CDR3 length: 13 amino acids. Looked up from germline, CDR1 is LGHNT and CDR2 is FRNRAP. The CDR3 loop reads CAPPPNAGEKLFF. The CDR3 nucleotides are TGTGCCCCACCCCCTAATGCGGGTGAAAAACTGTTTTTT.

This clone occurred a few times. This sequence joins TRBV29-1 and TRBJ2-3, with 10 nucleotides matching TRBD2. Germline V gene data show CDR1 as SQVTM and CDR2 as ANQGSEA. Unmatched junction bases numbered 2, after V lost 6 bases and J lost 5 bases. The CDR3 consists of 12 residues. CDR3 amino acids: CSVGLAEDTQYF. The CDR3 region has the DNA TGCAGCGTAGGACTAGCGGAAGATACGCAGTATTTT.

Only a few counts were recorded for this clone. The CDR3 loop reads CASSSPRGSSYNEQFF. The CDR3 region has the DNA TGCGCCAGCAGCTCCCCGAGGGGGAGCTCCTACAATGAGCAGTTCTTC. The chain links TRBV5-1 to TRBJ2-1; TRBD1 is a possible D gene (6 bases). The germline V gene has CDR1 SGHRS and CDR2 YFSETQ. Trimming removed 3 bases from V and 0 bases from J, with 13 bases in between. There are 16 residues in the CDR3.

This clone has just a few counts. The V gene is TRBV5-4, the J gene TRBJ2-7; D is possibly TRBD2 (6 bases). The CDR3 totals 14 residues. Germline values: CDR1 SGHNT, CDR2 YYREEE (reference sequence). V was clipped by 2 bases and J by 2 bases, with 11 bases between them. The CDR3 sequence: CASSFGLQPYEQYF. The CDR3 nucleotides read TGTGCCAGCAGCTTCGGACTACAACCCTACGAGCAGTACTTC.

The V call is TRBV1, the J call TRBJ2-6; the D call of TRBD1 is as the table states it, not checked on the DNA. TRBV1 is a listed pseudogene. The CDR3 runs to 18 residues. CDR3 bases: TGCACCAGCAGCAAGACACGTTTGTGCACAAGTCGGGCCAACGTCCTGACTTTC. Translating gives CTSSKTRLCTSRANVLTF.

The J gene is TRBJ2-1, the V gene TRBV5-1, with a weak D call TRBD2 (6 bases). Germline assignment: CDR1 SGHRS and CDR2 YFSETQ. The length of the CDR3 is 15 residues. V was clipped by 0 bases and J by 9 bases, with 16 bases between them. In DNA form, the CDR3 reads TGCGCCAGCAGCTTGGCCCCGAAGCGGCGGGGTGAGCAGTTCTTC. It translates to CASSLAPKRRGEQFF.

This clone was observed a few times. This rearrangement joins TRBV6-5 to TRBJ2-7; D might be TRBD1 (6 bases). V was trimmed by 4 bases and J by 4 bases, leaving 14 bases between them. This CDR3 is built from 14 residues. The V gene's germline CDR1 is MNHEY and CDR2 SVGAGI. Written as DNA, the CDR3 is TGTGCCAGCAGTTTCCAGACAGGTGTTTACGAGCAGTACTTC. The encoded protein is CASSFQTGVYEQYF.

The rearrangement links TRBV5-1 to TRBJ2-5, with D maybe TRBD2 (6 bases). Trimming cost V 0 bases and J 3 bases, with 12 bases left between them. Germline V gene sequence: CDR1 SGHRS, CDR2 YFSETQ. The CDR3 has 15 amino acids. This CDR3 reads CASSLGPGSEETQYF. The CDR3 DNA reads as TGCGCCAGCAGCTTGGGGCCCGGGAGTGAAGAGACCCAGTACTTC.

The V gene is TRBV2, the J gene TRBJ1-2; 8 nucleotides line up with TRBD1. J was trimmed by 4 bases and V by 5 bases; bases with no gene match: 6. CDR3 length equals 14 residues. CDR1 and CDR2 (germline): SNHLY, FYNNEI. The CDR3 region is CASSLTGTGYGYTF. CDR3 nucleotides: TGTGCCAGCAGTCTAACCGGGACAGGCTATGGCTACACCTTC. Full variable domain (outside the CDR3, taken from reference TRBV2 and TRBJ1-2): EPEVTQTPSHQVTQMGQEVILRCVPISNHLYFYWYRQILGQKVEFLVSFYNNEISEKSEIFDDQFSVERPDGSNFTLKIRSTKLEDSAMYFCASSLTGTGYGYTFGSGTRLTVV.

The V and J genes are TRBV27 and TRBJ2-2; D not resolved. Germline CDR1 reads MNHEY; CDR2 reads SMNVEV (reference sequence). The CDR3 contains 15 residues. V dropped 6 bases and J dropped 0 bases, with 11 bases sitting between them. CDR3 sequence reads: CASSPWSPNTGELFF. CDR3 in DNA: TGTGCCAGCAGCCCGTGGAGCCCGAACACCGGGGAGCTGTTTTTT.

The chain couples TRBV5-4 to TRBJ2-5; perhaps D is TRBD1 or TRBD2 (5 bases each). Per the germline V gene, CDR1 is SGHNT and CDR2 is YYREEE (reference sequence). The CDR3 spans 14 residues. V was clipped by 4 bases and J by 8 bases, with 18 bases between them. The CDR3 nucleotides are TGTGCCAGCAGCGTAGGTGGGACCCCGCGAACCCAGTACTTC. Its translation: CASSVGGTPRTQYF. The complete variable domain, with remaining parts taken from reference TRBV5-4 and TRBJ2-5, reads ETGVTQSPTHLIKTRGQQVTLRCSSQSGHNTVSWYQQALGQGPQFIFQYYREEENGRGNFPPRFSGLQFPNYSSELNVNALELDDSALYLCASSVGGTPRTQYFGPGTRLLVL.

The chain links TRBV15 to TRBJ2-1; weak D call: TRBD1 (6 bases). Per the germline V gene, CDR1 is LNHNV and CDR2 is YYDKDF (reference sequence). The ends were cut back, 8 bases at V and 2 bases at J, with 19 bases in the middle. This CDR3 spans 16 amino acids. The CDR3 here is CATVPHLGTTYNEQFF. CDR3 coding DNA: TGTGCCACCGTCCCCCACCTGGGGACAACCTACAATGAGCAGTTCTTC.

V is TRBV5-1 and J is TRBJ2-1; 9 bases line up with TRBD2. Germline V gene data show CDR1 as SGHRS and CDR2 as YFSETQ. The CDR3 sequence is 17 residues long. J was trimmed by 8 bases and V by 4 bases; bases with no gene match: 16. The CDR3 DNA follows: TGCGCCAGCAGCCGAATGAACCTAGCGGGATCGCCCTATGAGCAGTTCTTC. This codes for CASSRMNLAGSPYEQFF.

This clone showed up just a few times. This chain joins TRBV4-1 and TRBJ1-4, with a weak D call TRBD1 (6 bases). CDR1 is MGHRA, CDR2 YSYEKL, per germline. The V and J ends lost 0 bases and 8 bases respectively, with 10 bases between them. CDR3 size: 14 residues. The DNA of the CDR3 is TGCGCCAGCAGCCAAGACCGAGGACAGGAAAAACTGTTTTTT. As protein: CASSQDRGQEKLFF.

The DNA of the CDR3 is TGTGCCAGCTCACCCTTCTTAGGGGAGACCCAGTACTTC. It is translated as CASSPFLGETQYF. The V gene is TRBV18, the J gene TRBJ2-5; no clear D gene. Trimming stripped 3 bases from V and 5 bases from J, with 10 bases between. The CDR3 totals 13 residues. Per the germline V gene, CDR1 is KGHSH and CDR2 is LQKENI.

The chain recombines TRBV11-2 with TRBJ2-1, with D uncertain. Trimming took off 4 bases at V and 0 bases at J, with 13 bases between the two ends. The length of the CDR3 is 16 residues. Germline CDR1 is SGHAT and CDR2 is FQNNGV. CDR3 in amino acids: CASSSTFLSSYNEQFF. The CDR3 nucleotides read TGTGCCAGCAGCTCGACTTTTCTTAGCTCCTACAATGAGCAGTTCTTC.

The chain uses TRBV13 and TRBJ1-1; unclear D gene. Deletions cut 6 bases from V and 1 base from J, with 9 bases between. Germline loops: CDR1 PRHDT, CDR2 FYEKMQ (reference sequence). The CDR3 spans 13 residues. The CDR3 here is CASSLRTNTEAFF. The CDR3 bases are TGTGCCAGCAGTCTCCGGACGAACACTGAAGCTTTCTTT.